The 9 T cell receptor beta chains below come from one sample, sequenced in a study of shared clonotypes between healthy human individuals. Some clones are missing from TCRdb's copy, which holds only in-frame ones; the method was immunoSEQ multiplex PCR. The sample holds fewer than 600,000 clones, approximately 71% seen once. The specimen sequenced was PBMCs. These receptor sequences come from a middle-aged woman in good health. Some clones in this sample may be carry-over from other donors' samples.

This chain connects TRBV9 to TRBJ2-1; 13 nucleotides line up with TRBD2. CDR1 is SGDLS, CDR2 YYNGEE, per germline. The CDR3 contains 16 residues. V lost 5 bases to trimming and J lost 9 bases; unmatched junction nucleotides: 11. The CDR3 DNA is TGTGCCAGCAGTCCCGGAGGACTAGCGGGAGTTGGTGAGCAGTTCTTC. It is translated as CASSPGGLAGVGEQFF. Full variable domain (missing parts from reference TRBV9 and TRBJ2-1): DSGVTQTPKHLITATGQRVTLRCSPRSGDLSVYWYQQSLDQGLQFLIQYYNGEERAKGNILERFSAQQFPDLHSELNLSSLELGDSALYFCASSPGGLAGVGEQFFGPGTRLTVL.

This clone appeared a single time. The rearrangement links TRBV27 to TRBJ2-1, with 10 bases that match TRBD2. The ends lost 4 bases at V and 6 bases at J; junction bases unmatched: 6. Germline V gene lookup returns CDR1 MNHEY and CDR2 SMNVEV (reference sequence). The CDR3 extends over 15 amino acids. The CDR3 DNA reads TGTGCCAGCAGTTCGCCTAGCGGGAGCCTCAATGAGCAGTTCTTC. The encoded protein is CASSSPSGSLNEQFF.

The chain employs TRBV7-8 and TRBJ1-1, with D uncertain. V was shortened by 3 bases and J by 3 bases, with 8 bases between the two germline ends. There are 13 residues in the CDR3. The germline CDR1 and CDR2 sequences are SGHVS and FQNEAQ. CDR3 DNA: TGTGCCAGCAGCTTTGTACGGGACACTGAAGCTTTCTTT. This encodes CASSFVRDTEAFF.

The rearrangement joins TRBV5-4 to TRBJ2-5, with 12 nucleotides matching TRBD2. Germline CDR1 SGHNT, CDR2 YYREEE (reference sequence). With V trimmed by 4 bases and J by 2 bases, 3 bases remained unmatched. This CDR3 contains 15 residues. CDR3 DNA sequence: TGTGCCAGCAGCATAGGACTAGCGGGACAAGAGACCCAGTACTTC. This sequence encodes CASSIGLAGQETQYF.

The genes are TRBV14 and TRBJ1-1; perhaps TRBD1 as D (5 bases). The CDR3 runs 12 residues. Germline loops: CDR1 SGHDN, CDR2 FVKESK. V lost 2 bases to trimming and J lost 6 bases, with 7 bases between them. CDR3 region: CASSQRGPEAFF. CDR3 in DNA: TGTGCCAGCAGCCAAAGGGGTCCTGAAGCTTTCTTT.

Details on this clone: A much larger clone is a single base away; this may be a read error. V and J are TRBV28 and TRBJ2-5; maybe TRBD1 (5 bases). Germline CDR1 reads MDHEN; CDR2 reads SYDVKM. The CDR3 extends over 16 amino acids. The CDR3 DNA sequence: TGTGCCAGCAGTTTAATGGGCAGGGCGATACAAGAGGCCCAGTACTTC. Translating it yields CASSLMGRAIQEAQYF.

Concerning this clone itself: A read error is the likely source, as a far larger clone sits one nucleotide away. The chain uses TRBV5-1 and TRBJ2-7; the match to TRBD1 covers 7 bases. Germline CDR1 is SGHRS and CDR2 is YFSETQ. The CDR3 has 14 amino acids. CDR3 DNA: TGCGCCAGCTGCCCGGGACAGAACTCCTACGAGCAGCACTTC. Protein sequence: CASCPGQNSYEQHF.

V usage is TRBV6-1 and J usage is TRBJ2-5; 9 bases agree with TRBD2. Germline CDR1 is MNHNS and CDR2 is SASEGT. The CDR3 extends over 15 amino acids. V was pared by 0 bases and J by 4 bases, with 3 bases of the junction left unmatched. CDR3 nucleotides: TGTGCCAGCAGTGAAGCAGTACTAGCGGGAGAGACCCAGTACTTC. Translating gives CASSEAVLAGETQYF.

The genes are TRBV6-1 and TRBJ2-2, with D maybe TRBD2 (6 bases). The CDR3 length is 14 residues. CDR1 is MNHNS, CDR2 SASEGT, per germline. V lost 4 bases and J 7 bases, leaving 13 bases between the germline ends. This CDR3 reads CASSGPNGGGELFF. The CDR3 nucleotides read TGTGCCAGCAGTGGGCCGAACGGGGGCGGGGAGCTGTTTTTT.